This T cell receptor beta chain is drawn from a study of T cells in placental villitis. Regarding the complete study: Placental TCR-beta repertoires were compared across villitis of unknown etiology, gestational-age-matched unaffected controls, and infectious villitis in order to test an allograft-versus-infection hypothesis. Results the study describes overall, beyond this receptor: Small amounts of decidua were contained in the paraffin blocks, so some of the captured T cells, especially in controls, may have been decidual rather than villous infiltrates. Sequencing bulk tissue made it impossible to distinguish helper, regulatory or cytotoxic T cells or to tell maternal from fetal T cells, and the approach excluded gamma-delta receptors. Higher CMV-specific clone frequencies were found in infectious CMV cases than in villitis of unknown etiology (approximately 0.011 vs 0.001), and no difference in CMV-specific clone frequencies was seen between villitis of unknown etiology and controls.

In the case of this clone: The clone's antigen remains unknown. Base qualities are not provided; no much larger clone lies one nucleotide away.

Including the terminal cysteine and phenylalanine, the CDR3 comprises 15 residues. Only the CDR3 DNA stays, 45 bases, in frame from base 1. The germline V gene (reference sequence) provides CDR1 SEHNR and CDR2 FQNEAQ. The germline V and J ends show losses of 1 base and 2 bases respectively, and no gene match explains 0 bases of the junction. The five infectious villitis placentae, four with confirmed cytomegalovirus and one with Toxoplasma gondii, were included without being matched to the other groups. The mothers in the infectious villitis group were younger, had smaller fetuses, and delivered preterm or had intrauterine demise in two cases. After delivery, the placentae were collected and evaluated both grossly and histologically, and only then was archival tissue selected. Five 10-micron scrolls were cut from each FFPE block, and DNA was then isolated using the AllPrep DNA/RNA FFPE Tissue kit. DNA concentration and purity were evaluated by NanoDrop, whereas RNA quality was assessed on a Bioanalyzer.

Amplification of TCR-beta CDR3 regions from genomic DNA was performed with the immunoSEQ v4 bias-controlled multiplex PCR assay, which was run blinded to group allocation. To estimate the quantities of nucleated cells and T cells in each sample, reference gene primers were added alongside the TCR-beta primers. Sequencing of the libraries was performed on an Illumina MiSeq with a 100-cycle paired-end protocol. The study's own analysis went as follows. In the immunoSEQ Analyzer software, diversity and richness were calculated, with richness measured by iChao1 and clonality based on Pielou evenness and Shannon diversity on a 0-1 scale where a higher value means less diversity. CDR3 amino acid sequences together with V/J genes were queried against VDJdb for CMV, EBV and influenza A specificities, with confidence 3 and substitution 2 applied. The Morisita-Horn index was used to assess TCR-beta amino acid clonotype overlap between villitis of unknown etiology, infectious villitis and control repertoires. TCRdb stores this immuneACCESS table with in-frame sequences only. Part of the clones is absent; in the studies checked, under half of the shortfall reflects unresolved V genes, and no reason is known for the rest. V and J calls and clone size come straight from that table; D and trimming were deduced from the DNA. Across this sample there are about 2,500 clones, with 75% to 90% seen only once. The ten largest clones add up to 48% of the sample.

The chain is encoded by TRBV7-9 joined to TRBJ1-2; the central 11 bases match TRBD1. The sample comprised placental tissue containing maternal and fetal cells. The source is a human patient with infectious villitis; the placental T cells may come from both mother and fetus. Read as DNA, the sequence is TGTGCCAGCAGCTTAGGGACAGGGGGCAACTATGGCTACACCTTC. Translation gives CASSLGTGGNYGYTF.